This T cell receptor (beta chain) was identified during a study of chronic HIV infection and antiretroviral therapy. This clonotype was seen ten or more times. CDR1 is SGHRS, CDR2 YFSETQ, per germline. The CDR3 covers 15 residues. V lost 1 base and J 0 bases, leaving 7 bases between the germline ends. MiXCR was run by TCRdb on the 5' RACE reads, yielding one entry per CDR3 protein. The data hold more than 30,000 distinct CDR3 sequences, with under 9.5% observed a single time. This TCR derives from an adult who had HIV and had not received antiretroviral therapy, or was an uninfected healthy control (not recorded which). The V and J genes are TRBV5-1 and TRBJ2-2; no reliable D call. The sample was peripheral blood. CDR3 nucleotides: TGCGCCAGCAGCTTGACACCAGCGAACACCGGGGAGCTGTTTTTT. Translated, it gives CASSLTPANTGELFF.